This T cell receptor beta chain is from a study of T cells in Graves' hyperthyroidism and ophthalmopathy. Findings and caveats of the study: Stable hyperthyroidism was told apart from ophthalmopathy by a model built on 13 V-J features. Most clonotypes expanded in the thyroid (above 0.001) were also present in blood.

Individuals with ophthalmopathy presented a Clinical Activity Score of at least 3, a NOSPECS grade of at least 4 and a duration under 3 months. Exclusion followed for patients with uncontrolled infection, other autoimmune disease, pregnancy or lactation. V was trimmed by 5 bases and J by 6 bases, leaving 16 bases between them. This CDR3 is 15 amino acids long. The V gene's germline CDR1 is LGHDT and CDR2 YNNKEL (reference sequence). Amplification of TCR beta CDR3 regions used RNA as the template. A set of HTBI primers served as the primers for a first-round RT-PCR of the TCR CDR3. TCRdb itself ran the multiplex PCR reads through MiXCR, one entry per CDR3 protein. The data show about 250,000 distinct CDR3 sequences, roughly 20% seen once. This clonotype has a count of ten or more. Its antigen is undetermined.

The gene calls are TRBV3-1 and TRBJ2-2, with a weak D call TRBD2 (6 bases). Sequenced material: blood. The receptor was derived from a man aged 25 to 40 with Graves' ophthalmopathy. As DNA, the CDR3 is TGTGCCAGCAGCGGGGACTCTTGGGAGGCCGGGGAGCTGTTTTTT. As protein: CASSGDSWEAGELFF.